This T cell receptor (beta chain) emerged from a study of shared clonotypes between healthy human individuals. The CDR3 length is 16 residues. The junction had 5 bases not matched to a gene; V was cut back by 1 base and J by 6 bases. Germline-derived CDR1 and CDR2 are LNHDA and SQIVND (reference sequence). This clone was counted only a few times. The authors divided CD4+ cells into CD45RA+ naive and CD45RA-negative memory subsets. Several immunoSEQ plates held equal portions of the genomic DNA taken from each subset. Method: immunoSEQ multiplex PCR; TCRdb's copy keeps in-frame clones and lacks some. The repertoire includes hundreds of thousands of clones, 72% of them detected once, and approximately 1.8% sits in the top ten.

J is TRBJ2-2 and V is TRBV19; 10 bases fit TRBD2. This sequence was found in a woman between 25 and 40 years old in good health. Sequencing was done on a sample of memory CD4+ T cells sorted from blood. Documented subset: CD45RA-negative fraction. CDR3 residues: CASSIASGSFPGELFF. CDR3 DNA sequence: TGTGCCAGTAGTATAGCTAGCGGGAGTTTTCCCGGGGAGCTGTTTTTT. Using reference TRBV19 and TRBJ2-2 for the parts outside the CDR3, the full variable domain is DGGITQSPKYLFRKEGQNVTLSCEQNLNHDAMYWYRQDPGQGLRLIYYSQIVNDFQKGDIAEGYSVSREKKESFPLTVTSAQKNPTAFYLCASSIASGSFPGELFFGEGSRLTVL.